These 8 T cell receptor beta chains were all obtained from the same sample, sequenced in a study of CD8 T cells in ankylosing spondylitis. TCRdb fed the 5' RACE reads into MiXCR, producing one record per CDR3 protein. The sample includes about 320,000 distinct CDR3 sequences, 11% of them seen just once. Source material: blood, either unsorted or a sorted T cell fraction (not recorded which). These receptors came from a female donor with ankylosing spondylitis or in good health (not recorded which).

About this clonotype itself: This may stem from a read error, because a much larger clone lies one nucleotide away. The chain joins TRBV12-3 or TRBV12-4 to TRBJ1-2; no firm D call. This CDR3 contains 15 residues. The CDR3 bases are TGTGCCAGCTGTTTCTCCGGCAGGACTAACTATGGCTACACCTTC. Its protein product is CASCFSGRTNYGYTF.

This rearrangement joins TRBV20-1 to TRBJ2-7; 7 nucleotides align to TRBD1. The ends lost 2 bases at V and 5 bases at J; junction bases unmatched: 9. The germline gives CDR1 DFQATT, CDR2 SNEGSKA (reference sequence). This CDR3 region has 14 residues. For the CDR3, the DNA is TGCAGTGCTAGAACACCAGGGGGTAGCAACGAGCAGTACTTC. Protein product: CSARTPGGSNEQYF.

At least ten counts were recorded for this clonotype. V gene TRBV7-6 combines with J gene TRBJ1-1; a weak D match, TRBD1 (5 bases). CDR3 length equals 15 residues. The V end lost 6 bases, the J end lost 0 bases, and 14 bases lay between the germline ends. Germline lookup yields CDR1 SGHVS and CDR2 FNYEAQ. The CDR3 is CASSPSGLLNTEAFF. In nucleotides, the CDR3 is TGTGCCAGCAGTCCATCGGGGCTTCTGAACACTGAAGCTTTCTTT.

This clonotype was detected a few times. The chain combines TRBV6-1 with TRBJ2-7; TRBD2 aligns across 12 bases. The V gene's germline CDR1 is MNHNS and CDR2 SASEGT. CDR3 length equals 15 residues. The J segment lost 0 bases and the V segment lost 8 bases, leaving 5 bases of the junction unmatched. The CDR3: CASLSSGGVSYEQYF. DNA of the CDR3: TGTGCCAGCCTCTCTAGCGGGGGGGTCTCCTACGAGCAGTACTTC.

This chain connects TRBV25-1 to TRBJ1-6; D ambiguous. This CDR3 has 12 residues. Germline-derived CDR1 and CDR2 are MGHDK and SYGVNS. The ends were cut back, 4 bases at V and 10 bases at J, with 8 bases in the middle. The CDR3 nucleotides are TGTGCCAGCAGTGGGGGTACCTCACCCCTCCACTTT. Amino acid sequence: CASSGGTSPLHF.

This clonotype was seen a few times. This chain uses TRBV15 with TRBJ2-5; the match to TRBD2 covers 7 bases. Germline V CDR1 and CDR2: LNHNV, YYDKDF (reference sequence). The CDR3 is 16 amino acids. V trimming: 8 bases; J trimming: 4 bases; junction bases outside the gene matches: 16. The CDR3 protein is CATRGLVSGLAETQYF. In DNA, the CDR3 is TGTGCCACCCGTGGACTAGTCTCTGGTTTGGCAGAGACCCAGTACTTC.

This clonotype was picked up many times. J is TRBJ2-7 and V is TRBV25-1; 7 nucleotides line up with TRBD1. The germline CDR1 and CDR2 sequences are MGHDK and SYGVNS. This CDR3 comprises 13 residues. The ends lost 7 bases at V and 4 bases at J; junction bases unmatched: 7. This chain's CDR3 is CASKETGRYEQYF. CDR3 in DNA: TGTGCCAGCAAAGAGACAGGGAGATACGAGCAGTACTTC.

This clonotype occurred many times. The V and J genes are TRBV6-5 and TRBJ2-5; D call uncertain. Germline V CDR1 and CDR2: MNHEY, SVGAGI. Between the trimmed V and J ends, which lost 5 bases and 5 bases, there was a span of 9 bases. CDR3 length: 12 amino acids. CDR3 amino acids: CASSRSAETQYF. The CDR3 DNA is TGTGCCAGCAGTCGCAGCGCGGAGACCCAGTACTTC.